Detailed here is one TCR beta chain. This entry comes from a study of blood T cell repertoires in COVID-19. Clones were sequenced by immunoSEQ multiplex PCR, and TCRdb holds only the in-frame ones, with some missing. The repertoire holds about 270,000 clones, approximately 80% seen once, with over 8.5% in the top ten. The receptor was derived from a human donor in a cohort sampled during active COVID-19. Source material: peripheral blood.

Here the CDR3 reads CASSTNRADTEAFF. The CDR3 nucleotides are TGTGCCAGCTCAACTAACAGGGCCGACACTGAAGCTTTCTTT. The V and J genes are TRBV18 and TRBJ1-1; TRBD1 is a possible D gene (6 bases). The V gene lost 5 bases and the J gene lost 3 bases, with 13 bases spanning the gap. From germline, CDR1 is KGHSH and CDR2 LQKENI. CDR3 length: 14 amino acids.